This T cell receptor (beta chain) appears in the sequencing data of a study of identifying expanded T cells in peripheral blood. The protocol was immunoSEQ multiplex PCR, while the TCRdb copy is restricted to in-frame clones and leaves out a portion. The sample lists about 91,000 clones, more than 70% occurring once. The junction had 2 bases not matched to a gene; V was cut back by 4 bases and J by 4 bases. Per the germline V gene, CDR1 is SNHLY and CDR2 is FYNNEI. The CDR3 length is 13 residues. This TCR derives from a person aged 18 to 70 in good health. The rearrangement uses TRBV2 and TRBJ2-3; TRBD1 aligns across 7 bases. Material for sequencing was blood. The chain's CDR3 is CASSATGADTQYF. CDR3 DNA: TGTGCCAGCAGTGCCACAGGGGCAGATACGCAGTATTTT.